The rows below give T cell receptor beta chains drawn from one sample of a study of blood T cells in healthy people across ages. TCRdb analysed the 5' RACE reads with MiXCR anew, one entry per CDR3 protein. The repertoire has approximately 680,000 distinct CDR3 sequences, roughly 30% of them found once; the top ten carry 15%. Sequencing was performed on blood. These receptors originate from a woman of 80 years or more in good health. Each CDR3 is given with its conserved first and last residue. The order of the fields is J gene, V gene, clone size, D gene, CDR3 DNA, CDR3 protein. A D gene is named only where the DNA matches it firmly. Clone sizes are given selectively: once, few, many, or a class where the clone is expanded.

j_call: TRBJ2-1; v_call: TRBV6-1; clone_size: -; d_call: -; cdr3_nt: TGTGCCAGCAAGGGAGATTCGCACACTGAGCAGTTCTTC; cdr3_aa: CASKGDSHTEQFF
j_call: TRBJ2-7; v_call: TRBV6-1; clone_size: many; d_call: -; cdr3_nt: TGTGCCAGCAGACTGGAAGTGCCAGGCCACGAGCAGTACTTC; cdr3_aa: CASRLEVPGHEQYF
j_call: TRBJ1-2; v_call: TRBV4-3; clone_size: -; d_call: TRBD1; cdr3_nt: TGCGCCAGCAGCCAAGATCCACCGCAGGGGGCAGGAGGCTACACCTTC; cdr3_aa: CASSQDPPQGAGGYTF
j_call: TRBJ2-7; v_call: TRBV7-2; clone_size: -; d_call: -; cdr3_nt: TGTGCCAGCAGCTTTGATCACTCCTACAATGAGCAGTACTTC; cdr3_aa: CASSFDHSYNEQYF
j_call: TRBJ2-2; v_call: TRBV28; clone_size: few; d_call: -; cdr3_nt: TGTGCCAGCAGTCCTCCCGGGGGGCAATCCGGGGAGCTGTTTTTT; cdr3_aa: CASSPPGGQSGELFF
j_call: TRBJ2-7; v_call: TRBV5-1; clone_size: many; d_call: -; cdr3_nt: TGCGCCAGCAGCGCCGGAACTCCACTCGCCGAGCAGTACTTC; cdr3_aa: CASSAGTPLAEQYF
j_call: TRBJ2-5; v_call: TRBV20-1; clone_size: -; d_call: TRBD2; cdr3_nt: TGCAGTGCTATTGGACTAGCCCATGAGACCCAGTACTTC; cdr3_aa: CSAIGLAHETQYF
j_call: TRBJ2-7; v_call: TRBV7-2; clone_size: many; d_call: -; cdr3_nt: TGTGCCAGCAGCCCTCGGAGCGGCAGCTCCTACGAGCAGTACTTC; cdr3_aa: CASSPRSGSSYEQYF
j_call: TRBJ1-3; v_call: TRBV9; clone_size: -; d_call: -; cdr3_nt: TGTGCCAGCAGCGCAGCCCGGTTCTCTGGAAACACCATATATTTT; cdr3_aa: CASSAARFSGNTIYF
j_call: TRBJ1-6; v_call: TRBV7-3; clone_size: many; d_call: TRBD1; cdr3_nt: TGTGCCAGCAGCCTAACGGGACAGGGCAATTCACCCCTCCACTTT; cdr3_aa: CASSLTGQGNSPLHF
j_call: TRBJ1-2; v_call: TRBV6-1; clone_size: -; d_call: TRBD1; cdr3_nt: TGTGCCAGCAGGGAAGCGACAGGGGCGAAAGGCTACACCTTC; cdr3_aa: CASREATGAKGYTF
j_call: TRBJ1-5; v_call: TRBV30; clone_size: few; d_call: -; cdr3_nt: TGTGCCTGGAGTGTACTCGGGAGCAATCAGCCCCAGCATTTT; cdr3_aa: CAWSVLGSNQPQHF
j_call: TRBJ2-3; v_call: TRBV14; clone_size: many; d_call: -; cdr3_nt: TGTGCCAGCAGCCAACGATCCGGGCCATTCGCAGATACGCAGTATTTT; cdr3_aa: CASSQRSGPFADTQYF
j_call: TRBJ2-7; v_call: TRBV7-8; clone_size: many; d_call: TRBD1; cdr3_nt: TGTGCCAGCAGCACCGTGACAGGGGTAGTCTACGAGCAGTACTTC; cdr3_aa: CASSTVTGVVYEQYF
j_call: TRBJ2-6; v_call: TRBV6-6; clone_size: many; d_call: TRBD1; cdr3_nt: TGTGCCAGCAGGACCGGACAGGGGCTCTCTGGGGCCAACGTCCTGACTTTC; cdr3_aa: CASRTGQGLSGANVLTF
j_call: TRBJ2-7; v_call: TRBV29-1; clone_size: -; d_call: TRBD1; cdr3_nt: TGCAGCGCGGGACAGGTAGCCTACGAGCAGTACTTC; cdr3_aa: CSAGQVAYEQYF
j_call: TRBJ2-1; v_call: TRBV7-2; clone_size: many; d_call: TRBD2; cdr3_nt: TGTGCCAGCAGCTTCCGACCCAGCGGGGGGGCCATCTATGAGCAGTTCTTC; cdr3_aa: CASSFRPSGGAIYEQFF
j_call: TRBJ1-1; v_call: TRBV7-9; clone_size: -; d_call: -; cdr3_nt: TGTGCCAGCAGCTTAGGAGGGCCGGCTGAAGCTTTCTTT; cdr3_aa: CASSLGGPAEAFF
j_call: TRBJ2-4; v_call: TRBV7-2; clone_size: once; d_call: -; cdr3_nt: TGTGCCAGCAGCTTAGACAGCCCAGTGCAGTACTTC; cdr3_aa: CASSLDSPVQYF
j_call: TRBJ1-5; v_call: TRBV6-6; clone_size: -; d_call: -; cdr3_nt: TGTGCCAGCAGTTACTCTCCGGCTGGAAGCAACAATCAGCCCCAGCATTTT; cdr3_aa: CASSYSPAGSNNQPQHF
j_call: TRBJ2-7; v_call: TRBV20-1; clone_size: -; d_call: -; cdr3_nt: TGCAGTGCTCCTCTTGGGGGACGGTCCTACGAGCAGTACTTC; cdr3_aa: CSAPLGGRSYEQYF
j_call: TRBJ2-7; v_call: TRBV9; clone_size: many; d_call: -; cdr3_nt: TGTGCCAGCAGCGGTGGGGGCAGGGGCTACGAGCAGTACTTC; cdr3_aa: CASSGGGRGYEQYF
j_call: TRBJ1-1; v_call: TRBV20-1; clone_size: many; d_call: -; cdr3_nt: TGCAGTGCTAGTATGGGGGGCCGAACTGAAGCTTTCTTT; cdr3_aa: CSASMGGRTEAFF
j_call: TRBJ2-1; v_call: TRBV4-1; clone_size: -; d_call: -; cdr3_nt: TGCGCCAGCAGCCGGGAACAGGGCTACAATGAGCAGTTCTTC; cdr3_aa: CASSREQGYNEQFF
j_call: TRBJ2-6; v_call: TRBV4-2; clone_size: many; d_call: -; cdr3_nt: TGTGCCAGCAGCCAAGAGATACCCTCTGGGGCCAACGTCCTGACTTTC; cdr3_aa: CASSQEIPSGANVLTF
j_call: TRBJ2-3; v_call: TRBV5-1; clone_size: -; d_call: TRBD2; cdr3_nt: TGCGCCAGCAGCTTGTTGGATAGCGGGGGGGCAGCAGATACGCAGTATTTT; cdr3_aa: CASSLLDSGGAADTQYF
j_call: TRBJ2-5; v_call: TRBV5-6; clone_size: many; d_call: -; cdr3_nt: TGTGCCAGCAGCTTGGAAGGGGTCGGGATCGAGACCCAGTACTTC; cdr3_aa: CASSLEGVGIETQYF